This entry concerns a single T cell receptor beta chain. The antigen is unknown. The data belong to a study of response to subunit inactivated influenza vaccine. TCRdb re-derived calls from the RT-PCR reads in MiXCR, one entry per CDR3 protein. The sample lists 200,000 to 300,000 distinct CDR3 sequences, 12% occurring once. V lost 5 bases and J lost 11, with 13 bases in between. Germline CDR1 MNHEY, CDR2 SVGEGT. The CDR3 sequence is 13 residues long. Study-wide points: The authors offered the suggestion that each seasonal influenza vaccination recruits few new T cells.

The chain couples TRBV6-2 or TRBV6-3 to TRBJ2-6, with D uncertain. The material sequenced was non-naive T cells sorted from PBMCs, taken 14 to 15 days before vaccination. This receptor was taken from a man in his fifties who received an inactivated influenza vaccine. CDR3 sequence (DNA): TGTGCCAGCAGTCAGGTTGTATCCGACGTCCTGACTTTC. Protein sequence: CASSQVVSDVLTF.